These 20 T cell receptor beta chains were sequenced from one sample in a study of blood T cell repertoires in COVID-19. Sequencing used immunoSEQ multiplex PCR; TCRdb keeps in-frame clones, though not all of them. The sample shows 100,000 or so clones, 80% to 95% of them seen only once. The sequenced sample consisted of peripheral blood. The receptor set was obtained from a man aged 50-59 years with active COVID-19.

The V gene is TRBV30, the J gene TRBJ2-3; 13 nucleotides line up with TRBD2. J was trimmed by 3 bases and V by 3 bases; bases with no gene match: 12. The CDR3 consists of 18 residues. Germline lookup yields CDR1 GTSNPN and CDR2 SVGIG (reference sequence). CDR3: CAWRRLAGGLTGTDTQYF. The CDR3 DNA follows: TGTGCCTGGAGGCGACTAGCGGGAGGCTTAACGGGTACAGATACGCAGTATTTT.

This clone has just one count. The chain has TRBV28 and TRBJ2-7, with 12 bases fitting TRBD2. This CDR3 is 15 amino acids long. Germline V lookup: CDR1 MDHEN, CDR2 SYDVKM. V was clipped by 5 bases and J by 7 bases; unmatched bases: 9. The chain's CDR3 is CASSEGLAGPGEQYF. For the CDR3, the DNA is TGTGCCAGCAGTGAGGGACTAGCGGGCCCCGGAGAGCAGTACTTC.

The rearrangement links TRBV28 to TRBJ2-2, with TRBD2 as a possible D gene (6 bases). The V gene lost 5 bases and the J gene lost 8 bases, with 18 bases spanning the gap. Germline CDR1 and CDR2: MDHEN and SYDVKM. The CDR3 has 15 amino acids. The CDR3, as DNA: TGTGCCAGCAGTCCCCGGGAGAGTGGTTTTGGGGAGCTGTTTTTT. Amino acids: CASSPRESGFGELFF.

V and J are TRBV19 and TRBJ2-1, with 7 bases aligning to TRBD1. The CDR3 loop spans 13 amino acids. Losses at the gene ends were 3 bases for V and 10 bases for J; bases not matched to a gene: 6. CDR1 and CDR2 (germline): LNHDA, SQIVND (reference sequence). This chain's CDR3 is CASSIEGAKEQFF. The DNA of the CDR3 is TGTGCCAGTAGTATCGAGGGGGCAAAGGAGCAGTTCTTC.

The chain combines TRBV18 with TRBJ1-1, with 10 bases that match TRBD1. Trimming took 8 bases from V and 4 from J; bases not matched to a gene: 16. Germline assignment: CDR1 KGHSH and CDR2 LQKENI. The CDR3 spans 17 residues. The CDR3 DNA is TGTGCCAGCGCCAATCTGGACAGGGGGGAATATGGCACTGAAGCTTTCTTT. Encoded protein: CASANLDRGEYGTEAFF.

The chain links TRBV29-1 to TRBJ1-1, with D maybe TRBD1 (5 bases). Trimming stripped 7 bases from V and 0 bases from J, with 12 bases between. The germline V gene has CDR1 SQVTM and CDR2 ANQGSEA. The CDR3 spans 13 residues. CDR3 protein: CSATVNLNTEAFF. As DNA, the CDR3 is TGCAGCGCGACAGTTAACCTGAACACTGAAGCTTTCTTT.

This chain connects TRBV15 to TRBJ1-2; tentatively, D is TRBD1 (5 bases). This CDR3 is 15 amino acids long. V lost 5 bases and J lost 5, with 18 bases in between. In germline, CDR1 is LNHNV, CDR2 YYDKDF (reference sequence). CDR3 DNA: TGTGCCACCAGCGGGGGTGGGGTGGGACTATATGGCTACACCTTC. This sequence encodes CATSGGGVGLYGYTF.

The chain couples TRBV10-3 to TRBJ2-5; 7 nucleotides agree with TRBD1. The V gene's germline CDR1 is ENHRY and CDR2 SYGVKD. Unmatched junction bases numbered 10, after V lost 11 bases and J lost 4 bases. CDR3 length equals 13 residues. This chain's CDR3 is CAVSESGGETQYF. CDR3 DNA sequence: TGTGCCGTTTCCGAATCAGGGGGAGAGACCCAGTACTTC.

V and J are TRBV7-9 and TRBJ1-4, with 11 nucleotides matching TRBD1. The CDR3 length is 15 residues. V gave up 5 bases and J gave up 6 bases; unmatched junction bases: 5. CDR1 SEHNR and CDR2 FQNEAQ come from the germline V gene (reference sequence). The CDR3 nucleotides read TGTGCCAGCAGCCGGCCGGGACAGGGGGATGAAAAACTGTTTTTT. This gives the protein CASSRPGQGDEKLFF.

The chain employs TRBV27 and TRBJ2-1, with TRBD1 matching over 8 bases. CDR1 and CDR2 from the germline V gene are MNHEY and SMNVEV (reference sequence). The CDR3 consists of 12 residues. With V trimmed by 9 bases and J by 4 bases, 2 bases remained unmatched. DNA of the CDR3: TGTGCCAGTGGGACAGGATACAATGAGCAGTTCTTC. Protein product: CASGTGYNEQFF.

V gene TRBV29-1 combines with J gene TRBJ2-7; tentative D call: TRBD2 (6 bases). The CDR3 runs to 14 residues. Germline CDR1 reads SQVTM; CDR2 reads ANQGSEA. The ends were cut back, 2 bases at V and 5 bases at J, with 16 bases in the middle. The CDR3 region is CSVEIGGIGDEQYF. The CDR3 DNA sequence: TGCAGCGTTGAAATAGGAGGGATTGGAGACGAGCAGTACTTC.

The chain has TRBV14 and TRBJ1-1; 7 bases agree with TRBD1. CDR3 length equals 19 residues. Germline V gives CDR1 SGHDN, CDR2 FVKESK. The trim removed 2 bases at V and 6 bases at J, leaving 21 bases unmatched. The CDR3 region has the DNA TGTGCCAGCAGCCAAAAGGGCCCCGGGACAGAACTCCCCAGGGCTGAAGCTTTCTTT. Translated, it gives CASSQKGPGTELPRAEAFF.

This rearrangement joins TRBV5-1 to TRBJ2-7; the D gene is possibly TRBD1 (5 bases). CDR3 length equals 13 residues. The germline V gene has CDR1 SGHRS and CDR2 YFSETQ. Trimming cost V 0 bases and J 3 bases, with 7 bases left between them. The CDR3 sequence is CASSLEGIYEQYF. CDR3 sequence (DNA): TGCGCCAGCAGCTTGGAGGGGATCTACGAGCAGTACTTC. Drawing the rest from reference TRBV5-1 and TRBJ2-7, the complete variable domain is KAGVTQTPRYLIKTRGQQVTLSCSPISGHRSVSWYQQTPGQGLQFLFEYFSETQRNKGNFPGRFSGRQFSNSRSEMNVSTLELGDSALYLCASSLEGIYEQYFGPGTRLTVT.

The rearrangement links TRBV5-1 to TRBJ2-5; 11 bases are a match to TRBD1. This CDR3 is 16 amino acids long. J gave up 5 bases and V 2 bases, and 8 bases lay outside the gene matches. Germline V gene sequence: CDR1 SGHRS, CDR2 YFSETQ. CDR3 sequence: CASSLARTGGFETQYF. DNA of the CDR3: TGCGCCAGCAGCTTAGCAAGGACAGGGGGCTTTGAGACCCAGTACTTC. Full variable domain (rest looked up from reference TRBV5-1 and TRBJ2-5): KAGVTQTPRYLIKTRGQQVTLSCSPISGHRSVSWYQQTPGQGLQFLFEYFSETQRNKGNFPGRFSGRQFSNSRSEMNVSTLELGDSALYLCASSLARTGGFETQYFGPGTRLLVL.

The gene calls are TRBV2 and TRBJ1-1; TRBD1 matches 7 bases. CDR3 length: 12 amino acids. V gave up 8 bases and J gave up 7 bases; unmatched junction bases: 7. Germline V gene sequence: CDR1 SNHLY, CDR2 FYNNEI. Here the CDR3 reads CASGTESLEAFF. For the CDR3, the DNA is TGTGCCAGCGGGACAGAATCCCTTGAAGCTTTCTTT.

The chain employs TRBV28 and TRBJ2-7; the D gene is possibly TRBD2 (6 bases). Trimming took 6 bases from V and 0 from J, leaving 9 bases between them. CDR3 length: 13 residues. The germline V gene has CDR1 MDHEN and CDR2 SYDVKM. The CDR3 loop is CASSGTGSYEQYF. In nucleotides, the CDR3 is TGTGCCAGCAGCGGGACTGGCTCCTACGAGCAGTACTTC.

This chain joins TRBV5-1 and TRBJ2-2, with 14 bases aligning to TRBD2. CDR3 size: 18 residues. V trimming: 1 base; J trimming: 4 bases; junction bases outside the gene matches: 6. The germline V gene has CDR1 SGHRS and CDR2 YFSETQ. The CDR3 DNA follows: TGCGCCAGCAGCTTGCGACTAGCGGGAGGGCCGGGCACCGGGGAGCTGTTTTTT. Translating gives CASSLRLAGGPGTGELFF.

The chain recombines TRBV6-1 with TRBJ2-3; 7 nucleotides line up with TRBD1. This CDR3 comprises 16 residues. V trimming: 1 base; J trimming: 5 bases; junction bases outside the gene matches: 9. Germline CDR1 reads MNHNS; CDR2 reads SASEGT. CDR3 bases: TGTGCCAGCAGTGAAGTAGTGAGGGGGCGAGTAGATACGCAGTATTTT. It specifies CASSEVVRGRVDTQYF.

The DNA of the CDR3 is TGTGCCAGCAGTCCCTACCTCAGGGATGGATATGGCTACACCTTC. Amino acid sequence: CASSPYLRDGYGYTF. V is TRBV28 and J is TRBJ1-2; a weak D match, TRBD1 (5 bases). V lost 5 bases to trimming and J lost 5 bases, with 18 bases between them. The CDR3 has 15 residues. The germline V gene has CDR1 MDHEN and CDR2 SYDVKM.

This clone was found once. The V gene is TRBV2, the J gene TRBJ2-5, with D perhaps TRBD2 (6 bases). CDR1 SNHLY and CDR2 FYNNEI come from the germline V gene. This CDR3 is 13 amino acids long. V shed 6 bases and J shed 3 bases, with 11 bases lying between them. The CDR3 region is CASSGTGKETQYF. The CDR3 DNA reads as TGTGCCAGCAGCGGGACTGGAAAAGAGACCCAGTACTTC.